Shown below are 30 T cell receptor beta chains from a single sample sequenced in a study of cytomegalovirus exposure and HLA in healthy donors. The primer mix had 60 Vbeta and 13 Jbeta primers. Profiled with immunoSEQ multiplex PCR; TCRdb holds only in-frame clones, not every one. Counted here are fewer than 140,000 clones, 75% occurring once; the ten biggest clones make up around 2.8%. The source material was PBMCs. These receptors were obtained from a male donor in good health and CMV-seropositive.

V and J are TRBV4-3 and TRBJ2-7, with a tentative D call TRBD1 (6 bases). This CDR3 is built from 16 residues. Germline CDR1 and CDR2: LGHNA and YSLEER. Trimming removed 3 bases from V and 1 base from J, with 16 bases in between. CDR3 DNA sequence: TGCGCCAGCAGCCAGATGAAGAACAGGGCGTCCTACGAGCAGTACTTC. The encoded protein is CASSQMKNRASYEQYF.

The chain carries TRBV7-9 and TRBJ2-2, with TRBD1 matching over 7 bases. Germline assignment: CDR1 SEHNR and CDR2 FQNEAQ (reference sequence). Trimming removed 3 bases from V and 4 bases from J; junction bases left unmatched: 2. CDR3 length: 14 amino acids. Written as DNA, the CDR3 is TGTGCCAGCAGCTTTGCAGGGGGCACCGGGGAGCTGTTTTTT. Amino acids: CASSFAGGTGELFF.

The chain recombines TRBV30 with TRBJ1-1, with a possible D match to TRBD1 (5 bases). Germline-derived CDR1 and CDR2 are GTSNPN and SVGIG (reference sequence). The V end lost 0 bases, the J end lost 4 bases, and 9 bases lay between the germline ends. The CDR3 has 13 amino acids. CDR3 nucleotides: TGTGCCTGGAGTGTACAGGTTGGCACTGAAGCTTTCTTT. As protein: CAWSVQVGTEAFF.

The rearrangement uses TRBV19 and TRBJ2-5; no firm D call. V gave up 1 base and J gave up 2 bases, with 8 bases separating them. The CDR3 is made up of 14 amino acids. Germline loops: CDR1 LNHDA, CDR2 SQIVND (reference sequence). The CDR3 sequence is CASSIAAAQETQYF. The CDR3, as DNA: TGTGCCAGTAGTATAGCGGCGGCGCAAGAGACCCAGTACTTC. Based on the CDR3 plus reference TRBV19 and TRBJ2-5, the full variable domain is DGGITQSPKYLFRKEGQNVTLSCEQNLNHDAMYWYRQDPGQGLRLIYYSQIVNDFQKGDIAEGYSVSREKKESFPLTVTSAQKNPTAFYLCASSIAAAQETQYFGPGTRLLVL.

The chain joins TRBV6-5 to TRBJ1-2, with D possibly TRBD1 on 6 matching bases. Trimming pared 10 bases from V and 0 bases from J, leaving 15 bases between. CDR3 length: 14 residues. From germline, CDR1 is MNHEY and CDR2 SVGAGI. Here the CDR3 reads CAISRTATNYGYTF. The DNA for the CDR3 is TGTGCCATTTCAAGGACAGCAACTAACTATGGCTACACCTTC.

V gene TRBV29-1 combines with J gene TRBJ1-1; no reliable D call. The CDR3 totals 13 residues. The V gene lost 5 bases and the J gene lost 1 base, with 11 bases spanning the gap. CDR1 is SQVTM and CDR2 is ANQGSEA in the germline V gene. CDR3 sequence reads: CSVREETNTEAFF. In DNA, the CDR3 is TGCAGCGTTCGGGAAGAGACGAACACTGAAGCTTTCTTT.

This clone was seen just once. This chain links TRBV5-1 with TRBJ2-3, with D possibly TRBD2 on 6 matching bases. Germline CDR1 is SGHRS and CDR2 is YFSETQ. V lost 0 bases, J lost 1 base, and 12 bases lay in between. The CDR3 is 16 amino acids. In nucleotides, the CDR3 is TGCGCCAGCAGCTTGGCACGCGGGATTGGCACAGATACGCAGTATTTT. Translated, it gives CASSLARGIGTDTQYF.

The chain is built from TRBV30 and TRBJ2-3; possibly TRBD2 for D (7 bases). The ends were cut back, 8 bases at V and 0 bases at J, with 18 bases in the middle. This CDR3 has 15 residues. Germline CDR1 is GTSNPN and CDR2 is SVGIG (reference sequence). In nucleotides, the CDR3 is TGTGCCGAGGGGGAGGGCCTAACTAGCACAGATACGCAGTATTTT. This codes for CAEGEGLTSTDTQYF. Based on the CDR3 plus reference TRBV30 and TRBJ2-3, the full variable domain is SQTIHQWPATLVQPVGSPLSLECTVEGTSNPNLYWYRQAAGRGLQLLFYSVGIGQISSEVPQNLSASRPQDRQFILSSKKLLLSDSGFYLCAEGEGLTSTDTQYFGPGTRLTVL.

The V gene is TRBV7-9, the J gene TRBJ1-5; 7 positions agree with TRBD1. The V gene end was trimmed by 1 base and the J gene end by 4 bases; junction bases not matched to a gene: 7. From germline, CDR1 is SEHNR and CDR2 FQNEAQ (reference sequence). This CDR3 spans 16 amino acids. CDR3 in DNA: TGTGCCAGCAGCTTAGTCGAGGGGGCAAGGAATCAGCCCCAGCATTTT. Translated: CASSLVEGARNQPQHF. Complete variable domain (other parts from reference TRBV7-9 and TRBJ1-5): DTGVSQNPRHKITKRGQNVTFRCDPISEHNRLYWYRQTLGQGPEFLTYFQNEAQLEKSRLLSDRFSAERPKGSFSTLEIQRTEQGDSAMYLCASSLVEGARNQPQHFGDGTRLSIL.

The chain has TRBV4-1 and TRBJ1-1, with D hard to call. The CDR3 is 15 amino acids. CDR1 is MGHRA, CDR2 YSYEKL, per germline. Trimming pared 1 base from V and 6 bases from J, leaving 15 bases between. The DNA for the CDR3 is TGCGCCAGCAGCCAAGGGTTGAACCTCGCGGCTGAAGCTTTCTTT. Protein: CASSQGLNLAAEAFF.

The chain links TRBV5-1 to TRBJ2-1; D is undetermined. Germline CDR1 and CDR2: SGHRS and YFSETQ. The CDR3 extends over 13 amino acids. V lost 0 bases to trimming and J lost 2 bases, with 3 bases between them. The CDR3 here is CASSLVTYNEQFF. Written as DNA, the CDR3 is TGCGCCAGCAGCTTGGTAACCTACAATGAGCAGTTCTTC.

The chain links TRBV5-6 to TRBJ2-7, with 8 bases lining up with TRBD2. CDR1 SGHDT and CDR2 YYEEEE come from the germline V gene. The CDR3 loop spans 14 amino acids. V was clipped by 6 bases and J by 2 bases; unmatched bases: 7. The CDR3 protein is CASKQAGEPYEQYF. As DNA, the CDR3 is TGTGCCAGCAAGCAAGCGGGGGAACCCTACGAGCAGTACTTC.

The rearrangement uses TRBV6-4 and TRBJ2-1; D is uncertain. V was clipped by 0 bases and J by 7 bases, with 4 bases between them. This CDR3 region has 12 residues. The germline V gene encodes CDR1 MRHNA and CDR2 SNTAGT. The CDR3 protein is CASSDSGNEQFF. For the CDR3, the DNA is TGTGCCAGCAGTGACTCCGGGAATGAGCAGTTCTTC.

This rearrangement joins TRBV7-9 to TRBJ2-1, with 7 bases matching TRBD1. Per the germline V gene, CDR1 is SEHNR and CDR2 is FQNEAQ (reference sequence). This CDR3 contains 12 residues. The V gene end was trimmed by 10 bases and the J gene end by 3 bases; junction bases not matched to a gene: 3. For the CDR3, the DNA is TGTGCCAACCGGGACAGCTACAATGAGCAGTTCTTC. Protein sequence: CANRDSYNEQFF.

The rearrangement joins TRBV6-1 to TRBJ2-7; D is uncertain. Trimming took off 3 bases at V and 4 bases at J, with 16 bases between the two ends. From germline, CDR1 is MNHNS and CDR2 SASEGT. The CDR3 is 15 amino acids. The CDR3 nucleotides are TGTGCCAGCAGTGAGGCGGCCAGCATACTATACGAGCAGTACTTC. This encodes CASSEAASILYEQYF.

The rearrangement uses TRBV5-6 and TRBJ2-7; 11 bases map to TRBD2. V lost 5 bases and J lost 2; bases outside the gene matches: 18. Germline V lookup: CDR1 SGHDT, CDR2 YYEEEE. This CDR3 has 19 residues. CDR3 in amino acids: CASRPPWVSGRAGTYEQYF. In DNA form, the CDR3 reads TGTGCCAGCAGACCCCCCTGGGTTAGCGGGAGGGCCGGGACCTACGAGCAGTACTTC.

The V and J genes are TRBV19 and TRBJ2-1, with 15 bases fitting TRBD2. The V gene end was trimmed by 9 bases and the J gene end by 10 bases; junction bases not matched to a gene: 7. CDR3 length equals 14 residues. Germline V gene lookup returns CDR1 LNHDA and CDR2 SQIVND (reference sequence). The CDR3: CASTWGLAGGEQFF. The CDR3 DNA follows: TGTGCCAGCACGTGGGGACTAGCGGGGGGAGAGCAGTTCTTC.

This chain connects TRBV6-5 to TRBJ2-7; 9 nucleotides line up with TRBD1. V dropped 1 base and J dropped 6; count of bases not matched to a gene: 10. Per the germline V gene, CDR1 is MNHEY and CDR2 is SVGAGI. This CDR3 comprises 16 residues. CDR3 in amino acids: CASSYLPGQGSPEQYF. The CDR3 nucleotides are TGTGCCAGCAGTTACTTGCCGGGACAGGGTTCGCCCGAGCAGTACTTC.

The chain employs TRBV28 and TRBJ2-1; weak D call: TRBD2 (5 bases). CDR1 and CDR2 from the germline V gene are MDHEN and SYDVKM. Trimming removed 6 bases from V and 4 bases from J, with 16 bases in between. This CDR3 comprises 15 residues. CDR3 sequence reads: CASSPFGDRYNEQFF. The CDR3 nucleotides are TGTGCCAGCAGCCCCTTCGGGGATCGGTACAATGAGCAGTTCTTC.

V gene TRBV11-1 combines with J gene TRBJ2-1; TRBD2 might be the D (5 bases). The CDR3 has 11 amino acids. The germline gives CDR1 SGHAT, CDR2 FQDESV (reference sequence). Trimming shortened V by 8 bases and J by 7 bases, and 9 bases separated the two germline ends. CDR3 sequence (DNA): TGTGCCAGCGCAAGGAGGAATGAGCAGTTCTTC. The encoded protein is CASARRNEQFF.

This chain uses TRBV5-1 with TRBJ2-1; D is possibly TRBD1 (6 bases). With 0 bases removed from V and 0 bases from J, the gap between germline ends came to 13 bases. The CDR3 length is 17 residues. Germline V gene data show CDR1 as SGHRS and CDR2 as YFSETQ. The CDR3 sequence is CASSLVGGPVSYNEQFF. In nucleotides, the CDR3 is TGCGCCAGCAGCTTGGTAGGGGGACCCGTCTCCTACAATGAGCAGTTCTTC.

This clone was seen a few times. The chain couples TRBV7-8 to TRBJ2-7, with 10 bases lining up with TRBD1. This CDR3 contains 14 residues. Germline lookup yields CDR1 SGHVS and CDR2 FQNEAQ. J gave up 4 bases and V 3 bases, and 3 bases lay outside the gene matches. The CDR3 nucleotides read TGTGCCAGCAGCTTTGGGGACAGGGGATACGAGCAGTACTTC. It yields the protein CASSFGDRGYEQYF.

This rearrangement joins TRBV28 to TRBJ1-2, with D hard to call. Trimming removed 7 bases from V and 7 bases from J, with 13 bases in between. The CDR3 is 12 residues long. Germline V CDR1 and CDR2: MDHEN, SYDVKM. CDR3: CASTRLGSGYTF. CDR3 nucleotides: TGTGCCAGCACCCGACTGGGTAGTGGCTACACCTTC.

The gene calls are TRBV28 and TRBJ2-5, with 13 bases matching TRBD2. V shed 3 bases, J shed 5 bases, and the junction held 3 bases outside the gene matches. The length of the CDR3 is 15 residues. Germline assignment: CDR1 MDHEN and CDR2 SYDVKM. CDR3 in amino acids: CASSFQLAGGETQYF. The CDR3 region has the DNA TGTGCCAGCAGTTTCCAACTAGCGGGAGGGGAGACCCAGTACTTC.

V is TRBV18 and J is TRBJ2-5; 7 bases match TRBD2. CDR3 size: 15 residues. CDR1 is KGHSH and CDR2 is LQKENI in the germline V gene. V gave up 0 bases and J gave up 3 bases; unmatched junction bases: 4. The CDR3 region is CASSPPGLVKETQYF. The CDR3 DNA is TGTGCCAGCTCACCACCCGGACTAGTAAAAGAGACCCAGTACTTC.

This chain uses TRBV2 with TRBJ1-1, with D uncertain. V dropped 6 bases and J dropped 0 bases, with 14 bases sitting between them. Germline lookup yields CDR1 SNHLY and CDR2 FYNNEI. CDR3 length: 15 amino acids. CDR3 sequence (DNA): TGTGCCAGCAGGGAGGACGGGTTCATGAACACTGAAGCTTTCTTT. It codes for CASREDGFMNTEAFF. The entire variable domain, with the rest obtained from reference TRBV2 and TRBJ1-1, is as follows: EPEVTQTPSHQVTQMGQEVILRCVPISNHLYFYWYRQILGQKVEFLVSFYNNEISEKSEIFDDQFSVERPDGSNFTLKIRSTKLEDSAMYFCASREDGFMNTEAFFGQGTRLTVV.

V gene TRBV19 combines with J gene TRBJ1-1; D perhaps matches TRBD1 (6 bases). The V and J ends lost 3 bases and 5 bases respectively, with 10 bases between them. CDR3 length equals 13 residues. CDR1 LNHDA and CDR2 SQIVND come from the germline V gene (reference sequence). The chain's CDR3 is CASSIRGYTEAFF. CDR3 in DNA: TGTGCCAGTAGTATCAGGGGTTATACTGAAGCTTTCTTT. The full variable domain, its missing parts supplied by reference TRBV19 and TRBJ1-1, is DGGITQSPKYLFRKEGQNVTLSCEQNLNHDAMYWYRQDPGQGLRLIYYSQIVNDFQKGDIAEGYSVSREKKESFPLTVTSAQKNPTAFYLCASSIRGYTEAFFGQGTRLTVV.

The chain employs TRBV27 and TRBJ1-1; 7 bases fit TRBD1. This CDR3 has 15 amino acids. Per the germline V gene, CDR1 is MNHEY and CDR2 is SMNVEV (reference sequence). The ends lost 5 bases at V and 4 bases at J; junction bases unmatched: 10. CDR3 sequence reads: CASSVRQGSSTEAFF. DNA for the CDR3: TGTGCCAGCAGTGTACGACAGGGATCGAGCACTGAAGCTTTCTTT.

This sequence joins TRBV7-3 and TRBJ2-7; tentatively, D is TRBD2 (5 bases). Trimming cost V 2 bases and J 4 bases, with 12 bases left between them. The CDR3 is 14 amino acids. The germline gives CDR1 SGHTA, CDR2 FQGTGA. The CDR3 nucleotides are TGTGCCAGCAGCTTATTGGGGTCGGGGTACGAGCAGTACTTC. This codes for CASSLLGSGYEQYF.

This sequence joins TRBV9 and TRBJ2-1, with D possibly TRBD1 on 5 matching bases. This CDR3 is built from 15 residues. Germline CDR1 is SGDLS and CDR2 is YYNGEE. Trimming left V 6 bases short and J 2 bases short, with 15 bases between. The CDR3 protein is CASNPAGAAYNEQFF. In nucleotides, the CDR3 is TGTGCCAGCAACCCCGCTGGGGCTGCCTACAATGAGCAGTTCTTC.